These 12 T cell receptor beta chains were sequenced from one sample in a study of T cell clusters in autoimmune cytopenias (dated by TCRdb to between 2018 and 2021). Instrument on record: Illumina MiSeq. To amplify TRB rearrangements, a touch-down multiplex PCR protocol was run with the TRB-A and TRB-B primer pools combined in a single tube. Once TCRdb had reprocessed the reads, it stored one entry per CDR3 protein sequence and supplied no DNA. The sample table records roughly 5,400 distinct CDR3 sequences. The ten most abundant clones make up about 28% of the sample. Each sample's TRB amplification started from 200 to 300 ng of peripheral blood genomic DNA, which corresponds to tens of thousands of genome equivalents. Sequencing used peripheral blood. The source of these receptors is a human donor with an autoimmune cytopenia or autoimmune hepatitis (not recorded which).

This clonotype counts as large by frequency. J is TRBJ1-2 and V is TRBV6-5; TCRdb returns TRBD1, unconfirmable since there is no DNA. Germline V gene sequence: CDR1 MNHEY, CDR2 SVGAGI. This CDR3 has 13 amino acids. CDR3 residues: CASSLQGGYGYTF.

The chain uses TRBV27 and TRBJ1-2; TCRdb's assignment of TRBD1 cannot be checked, as there is no DNA. The CDR3 length is 14 residues. The germline CDR1 and CDR2 sequences are MNHEY and SMNVEV (reference sequence). The chain's CDR3 is CASSPSGGGFGYTF.

CDR3 sequence reads: CAISGQGVEGYTF. The chain joins TRBV10-3 to TRBJ1-2; checking the TCRdb D call of TRBD1 is not possible without DNA. The CDR3 extends over 13 amino acids. The germline gives CDR1 ENHRY, CDR2 SYGVKD.

The V and J genes are TRBV7-3 and TRBJ2-1; TCRdb picks TRBD2, but there is no DNA to check that call. The germline gives CDR1 SGHTA, CDR2 FQGTGA. This CDR3 region has 14 residues. CDR3 sequence reads: CASSQDPAVVEQFF.

This clonotype is labeled medium-sized based on frequency. The V gene is TRBV6-6, the J gene TRBJ1-1; TCRdb picks TRBD1, but there is no DNA to check that call. This CDR3 has 14 residues. CDR1 is MNHNY and CDR2 is SVGAGI in the germline V gene (reference sequence). This CDR3 reads CASSSGDRGRGAFF.

By frequency, this clonotype registers medium-sized. The chain is built from TRBV10-2 and TRBJ2-2; without DNA, the TCRdb call of TRBD1 cannot be checked. The CDR3 has 14 amino acids. Germline-derived CDR1 and CDR2 are WSHSY and SAAADI. The chain's CDR3 is CASSESGGTGELFF.

V gene TRBV19 combines with J gene TRBJ2-7; the TRBD2 assignment by TCRdb is unverifiable without DNA. Germline CDR1 is LNHDA and CDR2 is SQIVND (reference sequence). The CDR3 extends over 19 amino acids. The CDR3 protein is CASSIVASGASKSSYEQYF.

The CDR3 protein is CASAVDRVNQPQHF. The chain couples TRBV12-5 to TRBJ1-5; TCRdb proposes TRBD1, but this gene call is untestable without DNA. Germline CDR1 reads LGHNT; CDR2 reads FRNRAP. CDR3 length: 14 residues.

This chain joins TRBV20-1 and TRBJ1-1. Germline lookup yields CDR1 DFQATT and CDR2 SNEGSKA (reference sequence). The CDR3 is made up of 15 amino acids. CDR3 residues: CSARDTWDGNTEAFF.

This clonotype is labeled medium-sized (0.01 to 0.1%) based on frequency. The rearrangement joins TRBV25-1 to TRBJ2-5; the TCRdb call, TRBD1, lacks DNA for checking. Germline CDR1 and CDR2: MGHDK and SYGVNS. There are 12 residues in the CDR3. The CDR3 here is CASTPQGETQYF.

Its frequency marks this clonotype as medium-sized. The V and J genes are TRBV20-1 and TRBJ2-7; the D gene TCRdb calls, TRBD1, cannot be checked with no DNA. Germline lookup yields CDR1 DFQATT and CDR2 SNEGSKA (reference sequence). This CDR3 has 15 residues. The CDR3 protein is CSARPFTGGSYEQYF.

This rearrangement joins TRBV6-1 to TRBJ1-3; no DNA is available, so the TRBD1 call from TCRdb remains unchecked. Per the germline V gene, CDR1 is MNHNS and CDR2 is SASEGT. The CDR3 is 15 residues long. CDR3 loop: CAISSSQGQGETIYF.